These T cell receptor beta chains were read from a single sample in a study of T cell responses to AZD1222 COVID-19 vaccine. This table comes from immunoSEQ multiplex PCR, and its TCRdb copy is limited to in-frame clones, with some not included. The profile covers approximately 100,000 clones, with approximately 84% appearing a single time and approximately 15% taken by the ten largest. Specimen: peripheral blood, collected on day 0 of AZD1222 vaccination. These receptors all come from an adult in good health. Both conserved end residues are trimmed from each CDR3.

v_call	j_call	cdr3_aa
TRBV27	TRBJ1-1	ASSWTENTEAF
TRBV3-1/TRBV3-2	TRBJ2-7	ASSQGTGGTYEQY
TRBV2	TRBJ1-2	ASSPTGSPWGYT
TRBV5-1	TRBJ2-7	ASSWTGQRYEQY
TRBV7-9	TRBJ2-1	ASSLPFDGARNEQF
TRBV5-1	TRBJ1-1	ASSLEGMNTEAF
TRBV10-2	TRBJ1-1	ASSGRQQDTEAF
TRBV7-7	TRBJ2-7	ASSAHPQGFFCDEQY
TRBV6-6	TRBJ2-7	ASSYSGGPLVYEQY
TRBV7-9	TRBJ2-7	ASSRIGSASYEQY
TRBV5-1	TRBJ1-3	ASSLVSGDGNTIY
TRBV5-4	TRBJ1-2	ASSTPGPYGYT
TRBV6-5	TRBJ1-4	ASSSTDNEKLF
TRBV19	TRBJ1-1	ASRSTGALNTEAF
TRBV4-1	TRBJ2-7	ASRRTFRDSAHEQY
TRBV29-1	TRBJ1-2	SVEGGQGTVDGYT
TRBV7-2	TRBJ2-1	ASSSASGTYNEQF
TRBV5-1	TRBJ1-2	ASSSGTWVSGYT
TRBV30	TRBJ1-3	AWQAISGNTIY
TRBV9	TRBJ1-3	ASSVGGTVTGNTIY
TRBV7-8	TRBJ1-3	ASSFRPFTGGTGNTIY
TRBV11-2	TRBJ1-3	ASSTRDSSGNTIY
TRBV6-4	TRBJ2-1	ASSSQPASGGPNLYNEQF
TRBV6-5	TRBJ1-2	ASIGQYGYT
TRBV10-3	TRBJ1-1	AIRGQDWERDTEAF
TRBV19	TRBJ2-5	ASSMGQQETQY
TRBV5-1	TRBJ1-4	ASSKSPVGGGEKLF
TRBV30	TRBJ1-2	AWAISPQTSAYT
TRBV12-3/TRBV12-4	TRBJ1-1	ASNPHVGVEAF
TRBV30	TRBJ1-4	AWDGEKDYEKLF
TRBV10-3	TRBJ1-1	AISEPNGNTEAF
TRBV28	TRBJ2-4	ASEGGFVQY
TRBV5-1	TRBJ1-5	ASSLNSYTNQPQH
TRBV5-1	TRBJ1-2	ASSLGVGLYGYT
TRBV28	TRBJ2-1	ASREEDGEQF
TRBV9	TRBJ1-1	ASSEGTGGFGAF
TRBV9	TRBJ1-2	ASSVNNPGGFGGYT
TRBV11-2	TRBJ1-2	ASSLTGTSDGYT
TRBV28	TRBJ1-3	ASSFYSRSGNTIY
TRBV4-1	TRBJ1-1	ASSQPQGNTEAF
TRBV2	TRBJ2-7	ASSTTRDISQQY
TRBV7-2	TRBJ1-4	ASSLEGTGFGKLF